This T cell receptor beta chain was captured in a study of cytomegalovirus exposure and HLA in healthy donors. At the level of the study: Earlier sequencing of approximately 200 million T cells yielded about 120 million unique TCR beta sequences. Inside one of the first data releases sat about 85 million unique TCRs taken from HLA-typed donors.

PCR employed 60 Vbeta and 13 Jbeta primers. Data came from immunoSEQ multiplex PCR; TCRdb stores just in-frame clones and leaves some out. The table includes more than 110,000 clones, roughly 80% detected once. Worth noting for this clone: Its antigen is currently unknown.

Trimming cost V 4 bases and J 5 bases; bases outside gene matches: 4. The CDR3 is 14 amino acids. Looked up from germline, CDR1 is SGHRS and CDR2 is YFSETQ. General observations from the study: Most of the TCR beta V segments (in an earlier analysis) were productive either about 87% or about 30% of the time. When analyzed later, a missense DCLRE1C variant was found to be linked to TCR beta V- and J-gene trimming.

The V gene is TRBV5-1, the J gene TRBJ1-5; 9 bases match TRBD1. The TCR sequence derives from a female donor in good health and CMV-seronegative. Sequencing was carried out using PBMCs. CDR3 DNA sequence: TGCGCCAGCAGCCAGGGACAGGGAGATCAGCCCCAGCATTTT. This encodes CASSQGQGDQPQHF.